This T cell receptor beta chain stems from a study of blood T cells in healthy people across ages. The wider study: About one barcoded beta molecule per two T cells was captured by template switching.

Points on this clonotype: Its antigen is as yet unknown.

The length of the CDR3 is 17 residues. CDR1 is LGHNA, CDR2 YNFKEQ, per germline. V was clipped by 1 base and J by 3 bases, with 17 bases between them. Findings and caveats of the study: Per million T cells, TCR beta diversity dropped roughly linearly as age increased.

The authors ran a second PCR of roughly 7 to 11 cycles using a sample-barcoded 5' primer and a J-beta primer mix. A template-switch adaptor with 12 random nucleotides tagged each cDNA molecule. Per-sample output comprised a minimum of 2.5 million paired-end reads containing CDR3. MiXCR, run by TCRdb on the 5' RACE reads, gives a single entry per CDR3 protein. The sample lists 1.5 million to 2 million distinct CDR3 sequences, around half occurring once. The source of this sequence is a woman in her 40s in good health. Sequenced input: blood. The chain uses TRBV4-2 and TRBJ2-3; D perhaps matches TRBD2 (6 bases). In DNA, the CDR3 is TGTGCCAGCAGCCAAGTCCCCACTAGCCCAGGAACAGATACGCAGTATTTT. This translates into CASSQVPTSPGTDTQYF.